A selection of T cell receptor beta chains follows, all from one sample in a study of T cells in localized non-small cell lung cancer. The method was immunoSEQ multiplex PCR; TCRdb's version includes in-frame clones alone and lacks a portion of them. The sample consists of around 24,000 clones, 84% of them appearing once. The input for sequencing was PBMCs, taken before any cancer treatment. These receptors were obtained from a man aged 40 to 69 with stage II lung adenocarcinoma. The CDR3 runs from the conserved cysteine through the conserved F or W. The D gene is left open where the match is weak. A row's size may be missing; if present it is once, few, many or a size class.

clone_size	v_call	d_call	j_call	cdr3_nt	cdr3_aa
few	TRBV7-2	TRBD1	TRBJ2-3	TGTGCCAGCAGCGCAGGGGGAACCACAGATACGCAGTATTTT	CASSAGGTTDTQYF
.	TRBV11-3	.	TRBJ2-3	TGTGCCAGCAGTGCCGGGGTGGATACGCAGTATTTT	CASSAGVDTQYF
few	TRBV30	.	TRBJ1-6	TGTGCCTGGAGTCCCGGTAGGGCGCGCTCCTATAATTCACCCCTCCACTTT	CAWSPGRARSYNSPLHF
.	TRBV2	.	TRBJ2-4	TGTGCCAGCAGTGTAGGGGACATTCAGTACTTC	CASSVGDIQYF
.	TRBV2	TRBD2	TRBJ2-1	TGTGCCAGCAGTGAAGGCGGGAGCCTCTCCTACAATGAGCAGTTCTTC	CASSEGGSLSYNEQFF
.	TRBV14	.	TRBJ2-3	TGTGCCAGCAGCCAAGGGTCCAGCGGTAGCACAGATACGCAGTATTTT	CASSQGSSGSTDTQYF
.	TRBV27	.	TRBJ1-1	TGTGCCAGCAGTTTCCATGACGGGAACACTGAAGCTTTCTTT	CASSFHDGNTEAFF
.	TRBV6-5	.	TRBJ1-2	TGTGCCAGCAGTGACACGAGCTACTATGGCTACACCTTC	CASSDTSYYGYTF
.	TRBV6-4	TRBD1	TRBJ2-3	TGTGCCAGCAGTGGGACAGGGGTCACAGATACGCAGTATTTT	CASSGTGVTDTQYF
.	TRBV30	.	TRBJ1-5	TGTGCCTGGGCACGGGGCAGCAATCAGCCCCAGCATTTT	CAWARGSNQPQHF
.	TRBV2	TRBD2	TRBJ2-5	TGTGCCAGCAGAACTAGCGGGGGGCCCGGAGAGACCCAGTACTTC	CASRTSGGPGETQYF
.	TRBV29-1	.	TRBJ2-1	TGCAGTGGACGAGGGGGGCAGTATGAGCAGTTCTTC	CSGRGGQYEQFF
.	TRBV30	.	TRBJ2-3	TGTGCCTGGGGGGACGGGACATACGTCACAGATACGCAGTATTTT	CAWGDGTYVTDTQYF
.	TRBV30	.	TRBJ2-5	TGTGCCTGGAGTGTACCCCCTTGGAACCACCAAGAGACCCAGTACTTC	CAWSVPPWNHQETQYF
once	TRBV10-2	.	TRBJ1-4	TGCGCCAGCAGTCTGACAGAGAGTAATGAAAAACTGTTTTTT	CASSLTESNEKLFF
.	TRBV6-1	TRBD1	TRBJ1-2	TGTGCCAGCAGTGAAGCGGTGACAGGGATCTATGGCTACACCTTC	CASSEAVTGIYGYTF
.	TRBV10-3	TRBD2	TRBJ2-5	TGTGCCATCAGGCCTAGCGGGGTGGCCGAGACCCAGTACTTC	CAIRPSGVAETQYF
once	TRBV5-1	.	TRBJ2-5	TGCGCCAGCAGCTTGGTACAGAACGAAGAGACCCAGTACTTC	CASSLVQNEETQYF
few	TRBV5-4	.	TRBJ1-2	TGTGCCAGCAGCGAGGCCGGCGACAGGTGGTATGGCTACACCTTC	CASSEAGDRWYGYTF
.	TRBV5-4	.	TRBJ1-3	TGTGCCAGCAGCCACCCAGGGACCTCCAACACCATATATTTT	CASSHPGTSNTIYF
once	TRBV12-5	.	TRBJ2-3	TGTGCTAGTGGTAGGAGGGCAGATACGCAGTATTTT	CASGRRADTQYF
.	TRBV9	.	TRBJ1-6	TGTGCCAGCAGCCAGGGACGGGGTAATTCACCCCTCCACTTT	CASSQGRGNSPLHF
.	TRBV28	TRBD2	TRBJ2-5	TGTGCCAGCAGTTTATCCGGACTAGCGGGAGGCCATGGTCCGGAGACCCAGTACTTC	CASSLSGLAGGHGPETQYF
.	TRBV6-1	.	TRBJ1-3	TGTGCCAGCAGTGACAGGGGCCAGCCAAGCTCTGGAAACACCATATATTTT	CASSDRGQPSSGNTIYF
.	TRBV25-1	.	TRBJ1-1	TGTGCCAGCAGTGAATCATTTGAGACTGCTGAAGCTTTCTTT	CASSESFETAEAFF
.	TRBV29-1	.	TRBJ2-7	TGCAGCGTTGCGGACGGAGGAACCTACGAGCAGTACTTC	CSVADGGTYEQYF
.	TRBV7-2	TRBD1	TRBJ1-4	TGTGCCAGCAGCCCAGGACAGGGGGATGAAAAACTGTTTTTT	CASSPGQGDEKLFF
.	TRBV12-2	.	TRBJ2-7	TGTGCAAGTCGCCTTTGGACTAGCGAACTCTACGAGCAGTACTTC	CASRLWTSELYEQYF
.	TRBV5-1	.	TRBJ1-6	TGCGCCAGCAGCCTACAGGGAGTTAATTCACCCCTCCACTTT	CASSLQGVNSPLHF
once	TRBV20-1	.	TRBJ1-2	TGCAGTGCTAGTACGATGGGTGGCTACACCTTC	CSASTMGGYTF
.	TRBV6-5	TRBD1	TRBJ1-2	TGTGCCAGCAGTTATGGTGGGACAGCATATGGCTACACCTTC	CASSYGGTAYGYTF
.	TRBV4-3	.	TRBJ2-3	TGCGCCAGCAGCCAAGATATCCGAACAGATACGCAGTATTTT	CASSQDIRTDTQYF
once	TRBV30	TRBD2	TRBJ2-4	TGTGCCTGGAGTGAAGTAGCGGGAAGGGTGGGACCCAAAAACATTCAGTACTTC	CAWSEVAGRVGPKNIQYF
.	TRBV7-3	.	TRBJ2-6	TGTGCCAGCAGCTTAGGGGTGGCAGGGACCGGGGCCAACGTCCTGACTTTC	CASSLGVAGTGANVLTF
.	TRBV6-1	.	TRBJ1-1	TGTGCCAGCAGATTGGGCGAATACAGGGAAACTGAAGCTTTCTTT	CASRLGEYRETEAFF
.	TRBV28	.	TRBJ1-5	TGTGCCAGCAGTTTGGAGACAGCCCCTAGCAATCAGCCCCAGCATTTT	CASSLETAPSNQPQHF
.	TRBV30	TRBD2	TRBJ2-1	TGTGCCTGGAGTAAGTTAGCGGGGGATGGGCAGTTCTTC	CAWSKLAGDGQFF
.	TRBV19	TRBD2	TRBJ2-1	TGTGCCAGTAGTAAGTTAGGACTAGCGGCGTACAATGAGCAGTTCTTC	CASSKLGLAAYNEQFF
.	TRBV7-2	TRBD2	TRBJ2-3	TGTGCCAGCAGCCCCCGGACTAGCGGCACAGATACGCAGTATTTT	CASSPRTSGTDTQYF
once	TRBV5-5	.	TRBJ1-1	TGTGCCAGCAGCTTGAATCTCCAGAACACTGAAGCTTTCTTT	CASSLNLQNTEAFF
.	TRBV7-3	TRBD2	TRBJ2-3	TGTGCCAGCAGCTCCCGGGGGGGCACAGATACGCAGTATTTT	CASSSRGGTDTQYF
.	TRBV9	.	TRBJ1-5	TGTGCCAGCAGCGTAGGTCAGGGACGAGATCAGCCCCAGCATTTT	CASSVGQGRDQPQHF
.	TRBV9	TRBD2	TRBJ2-3	TGTGCCAGCTCTAAGACGACGGGAGGGTGGGATACGCAGTATTTT	CASSKTTGGWDTQYF
.	TRBV5-1	.	TRBJ1-1	TGCGCCAGCAGCTTGTTCAGGGAGAACACTGAAGCTTTCTTT	CASSLFRENTEAFF
.	TRBV19	.	TRBJ1-6	TGTGCCAGTAGTATCCGGGACCCCTATAATTCACCCCTCCACTTT	CASSIRDPYNSPLHF
.	TRBV7-2	.	TRBJ2-5	TGTGCCAGCAGCTTACAACCGCCGGGGACCAATCAAGAGACCCAGTACTTC	CASSLQPPGTNQETQYF
.	TRBV4-1	.	TRBJ2-7	TGCGCCAGCAGCCAAGCATCTACTGGGGGCTACGAGCAGTACTTC	CASSQASTGGYEQYF
.	TRBV19	.	TRBJ1-4	TGTGCCAGTGACGGAGGAAATGAAAAACTGTTTTTT	CASDGGNEKLFF
.	TRBV19	TRBD1	TRBJ1-1	TGTGCCAGTACCCCCCCCGGGACAGGGCATAACACTGAAGCTTTCTTT	CASTPPGTGHNTEAFF
once	TRBV29-1	.	TRBJ2-5	TGCAGCCTAAAGGAGGGGCGGGAGACCCAGTACTTC	CSLKEGRETQYF
.	TRBV7-2	TRBD2	TRBJ2-7	TGTGCCAGCAGCTTAGCCGCGGGAGTAATGGCACACGAGCAGTACTTC	CASSLAAGVMAHEQYF
.	TRBV4-1	TRBD2	TRBJ2-1	TGCGCCAGCAGCACGAGTCGGGTAGCGGGAGGGGATGAGCAGTTCTTC	CASSTSRVAGGDEQFF
.	TRBV7-2	TRBD1	TRBJ2-7	TGTGCCAGCAGCTTCGGGACAGGGAGCTACGAGCAGTACTTC	CASSFGTGSYEQYF
.	TRBV5-1	.	TRBJ1-3	TGCGCCAGCAGCTCAGCCGACAGTTACTCTGGAAACACCATATATTTT	CASSSADSYSGNTIYF